A single T cell receptor beta chain is shown here with its context. This sample is part of a study of blood T cell repertoires in COVID-19. As for the study in general: Samples of COVID-19 (acute and convalescent) were obtained from the United States, Italy and Spain. T cells, B-cell-depleted T cells, or PBMCs provided the cDNA or gDNA that served as material.

CDR1 and CDR2 (germline): MNHEY, SVGAGI. The CDR3 extends over 13 amino acids. V shed 8 bases, J shed 8 bases, and the junction held 6 bases outside the gene matches. In the original workflow: Reference gene primers were amplified, and this amplification served to estimate nucleated cell counts. The table came from immunoSEQ multiplex PCR; TCRdb's copy has only in-frame clones and leaves some out. The V and J calls and clone size are taken from that table; D and trimming were inferred from the DNA. Among about 250,000 clones listed, about 84% were seen once. The TCR originated in a woman at least 80 years old with acute or convalescent COVID-19. The chain uses TRBV6-5 and TRBJ1-4, with 9 bases fitting TRBD1. Sequencing used peripheral blood. CDR3 in DNA: TGTGCCAGCGCGGACAGGGGATGGGAAAAACTGTTTTTT. Translation: CASADRGWEKLFF.